What follows describes a single T cell receptor (beta chain). The antigen is not known. Only in-frame clones appear in the TCRdb table, and some are missing; sequencing was by immunoSEQ multiplex PCR. The table includes just under 90,000 clones, roughly 80% detected once. Germline lookup yields CDR1 SGHRS and CDR2 YFSETQ. Trimming removed 3 bases from V and 3 bases from J; junction bases left unmatched: 6. This CDR3 region has 16 residues. The sample is drawn from a study of graft-versus-host responses after intestinal transplantation. Study overall: Multivisceral, liver-intestinal, or isolated intestinal grafts were transplanted into recipients. Anti-thymocyte globulin served as induction for all recipients, who then took tacrolimus and steroids for two to three years.

The V and J genes are TRBV5-1 and TRBJ2-1; 10 positions match TRBD1. This receptor was obtained from a human donor who received an intestinal transplant. The source was unstimulated CD8+ T cells sorted from spleen or lymph node cells, collected before intestinal transplant. The CDR3 nucleotides are TGCGCCAGCAGCTCCGCGACAGGGGGCTTCTACAATGAGCAGTTCTTC. This sequence encodes CASSSATGGFYNEQFF.